This T cell receptor beta chain was documented in a study of blood T cell repertoires in COVID-19. Study at large: Samples taken during acute and convalescent COVID-19 were collected in the United States, Italy and Spain.

In the authors' methods: Reference gene primers were amplified, and this amplification served to estimate nucleated cell counts. Profiling relied on immunoSEQ multiplex PCR, and the TCRdb table lists in-frame clones only, not all of them. V and J calls plus clone size are reproduced from that table; the DNA served to infer D and trimming. The table lists over 300,000 clones, 88% of them singletons. The participants were between roughly 18 and 89 years old and came from under 25 US areas. The germline gives CDR1 LNHDA, CDR2 SQIVND (reference sequence). This CDR3 has 13 residues. Trimming cost V 9 bases and J 4 bases, with 13 bases left between them.

The chain carries TRBV19 and TRBJ1-5; the D is unclear. The receptor was isolated from a woman aged 25 to 39 with acute COVID-19. Sequences were obtained from PBMCs or T cells enriched from blood (not recorded which). The CDR3 is CARNFGRNQPQHF. The DNA of the CDR3 is TGTGCCAGAAACTTTGGGCGAAATCAGCCCCAGCATTTT.